Reported below is one TCR beta chain. The antigen is not known. The data are from a study of PD-1 blockade in classical Hodgkin lymphoma. Points from the study as a whole: Healthy donors were reported to have higher baseline TCR diversity than newly diagnosed patients. A significant rise in TCR diversity by C4D1 was seen for CD4+ but not CD8+ cells.

Method: immunoSEQ multiplex PCR; TCRdb's copy keeps in-frame clones and lacks some. This table holds tens of thousands of clones, 82% found once. The time point denotes: cycle 4 day 1 (C4D1), after more than five weeks of nivolumab. Brentuximab vedotin exposure varied, and every patient relapsed after autologous stem cell transplantation. Patients reached a best response of complete response, partial response or progressive disease. The length of the CDR3 is 17 residues. In germline, CDR1 is MNHEY, CDR2 SMNVEV (reference sequence). V gave up 6 bases and J gave up 3 bases, with 24 bases separating them.

The genes are TRBV27 and TRBJ2-7; D unclear. This receptor was identified in a human donor with classical Hodgkin lymphoma. The sequences come from peripheral blood mononuclear cells (PBMCs), collected before the fourth cycle of nivolumab. The CDR3 region is CASSYFGPTGAGYEQYF. The CDR3 nucleotides are TGTGCCAGCAGCTATTTTGGGCCAACTGGTGCTGGCTACGAGCAGTACTTC.